Shown below are 12 T cell receptor beta chains from a single sample sequenced in a study of shared clonotypes between healthy human individuals. Some clones are missing from TCRdb's copy, which holds only in-frame ones; the method was immunoSEQ multiplex PCR. The sample lists about 680,000 clones; less than 80% were seen once. Sample: memory CD4+ T cells sorted from blood. Subset reported: CD45RA-negative fraction. The receptors originated from a woman in her twenties or thirties in good health.

The chain uses TRBV10-3 and TRBJ1-1; no definite D call. With 3 bases removed from V and 1 base from J, the gap between germline ends came to 9 bases. The germline CDR1 and CDR2 sequences are ENHRY and SYGVKD. This CDR3 is 14 amino acids long. This CDR3 is CAISEVLTNTEAFF. Here the CDR3 DNA reads TGTGCCATCAGTGAAGTCCTTACGAACACTGAAGCTTTCTTT.

The V call is TRBV2, the J call TRBJ2-5; TRBD2 agrees at 9 bases. The CDR3 length is 14 residues. V shed 6 bases, J shed 5 bases, and the junction held 7 bases outside the gene matches. Per germline, CDR1 SNHLY and CDR2 FYNNEI. The CDR3 loop is CASRAGGIRETQYF. The DNA for the CDR3 is TGTGCCAGCAGGGCGGGGGGGATTCGGGAGACCCAGTACTTC.

A single count supports this clone. The V and J genes are TRBV7-3 and TRBJ2-1, with a weak D call TRBD2 (5 bases). The CDR3 runs to 16 residues. Germline CDR1 is SGHTA and CDR2 is FQGTGA. Trimming pared 2 bases from V and 7 bases from J, leaving 18 bases between. The CDR3 loop is CASSLAGGQTGNEQFF. CDR3 nucleotide sequence: TGTGCCAGCAGCTTAGCGGGCGGTCAGACGGGGAATGAGCAGTTCTTC.

The genes are TRBV2 and TRBJ1-1; D perhaps matches TRBD1 (5 bases). CDR3 size: 12 residues. Trimming pared 6 bases from V and 7 bases from J, leaving 12 bases between. Germline-derived CDR1 and CDR2 are SNHLY and FYNNEI. Here the CDR3 reads CASRGDGIEAFF. The CDR3 bases are TGTGCCAGCAGGGGGGACGGAATTGAAGCTTTCTTT.

The chain is built from TRBV7-2 and TRBJ2-7; D is ambiguous. The V end was cut by 4 bases, the J end by 7 bases, with 17 bases between. The length of the CDR3 is 14 residues. Germline CDR1 SGHTA, CDR2 FQGNSA. This chain's CDR3 is CASSSAYGVGEQYF. The CDR3 DNA follows: TGTGCCAGCAGCTCAGCATACGGTGTTGGGGAGCAGTACTTC.

This clone was counted a few times. This chain uses TRBV28 with TRBJ1-1; perhaps TRBD1 as D (5 bases). Germline V gives CDR1 MDHEN, CDR2 SYDVKM. V was clipped by 1 base and J by 12 bases, with 9 bases between them. CDR3 size: 11 residues. CDR3 in amino acids: CASSLSTATFF. In DNA form, the CDR3 reads TGTGCCAGCAGTTTATCGACAGCGACTTTCTTT.

The chain is built from TRBV5-1 and TRBJ2-3, with unresolved D. CDR1 SGHRS and CDR2 YFSETQ come from the germline V gene. V lost 3 bases and J lost 4, with 12 bases in between. This CDR3 region has 14 residues. As DNA, the CDR3 is TGCGCCAGCAGCTGGCCCAGGCAAGCAGATACGCAGTATTTT. Translating gives CASSWPRQADTQYF.

The V gene is TRBV28, the J gene TRBJ1-4, with 9 positions matching TRBD1. In germline, CDR1 is MDHEN, CDR2 SYDVKM. J lost 8 bases, V lost 4 bases, and 8 bases had no gene match. CDR3 length equals 15 residues. CDR3 loop: CASSSSGQGDEKLFF. CDR3 nucleotides: TGTGCCAGCAGTTCCTCGGGACAGGGTGACGAAAAACTGTTTTTT.

The rearrangement uses TRBV5-1 and TRBJ2-3; TRBD2 aligns across 13 bases. The germline V gene encodes CDR1 SGHRS and CDR2 YFSETQ. The CDR3 consists of 16 residues. The V segment lost 0 bases and the J segment 10 bases; nucleotides outside the gene matches: 8. The CDR3 spells CASSLERTSGRGSQYF. The CDR3 coding sequence is TGCGCCAGCAGCTTGGAAAGGACTAGCGGGAGAGGGTCGCAGTATTTT.

The J gene is TRBJ2-7, the V gene TRBV6-1, with 8 bases that match TRBD1. The ends lost 9 bases at V and 0 bases at J; junction bases unmatched: 7. The CDR3 consists of 14 residues. Germline V gives CDR1 MNHNS, CDR2 SASEGT. CDR3 nucleotide sequence: TGTGCCAGTGGAAGGGGACAGGCCTCCTACGAGCAGTACTTC. This codes for CASGRGQASYEQYF.

The V and J genes are TRBV9 and TRBJ2-7; D possibly corresponds to TRBD1 (7 bases). CDR1 is SGDLS, CDR2 YYNGEE, per germline. V was trimmed by 0 bases and J by 7 bases, leaving 14 bases between them. The CDR3 is 14 amino acids. Here the CDR3 reads CASSVGTGLREQYF. In nucleotides, the CDR3 is TGTGCCAGCAGCGTAGGGACAGGACTAAGGGAGCAGTACTTC.

The rearrangement uses TRBV5-1 and TRBJ2-1, with 9 bases matching TRBD2. CDR1 and CDR2 (germline): SGHRS, YFSETQ. The CDR3 has 20 amino acids. After removal of 1 base from V and 2 bases from J, the junction contained 16 bases not matched to a gene. Written as DNA, the CDR3 is TGCGCCAGCAGCTTGTCTTCCGCGGGAGGGATAGGGGCCCCCTACAATGAGCAGTTCTTC. It codes for CASSLSSAGGIGAPYNEQFF.